This T cell receptor (beta chain) was identified during a study of T cells in Graves' hyperthyroidism and ophthalmopathy. TCR beta CDR3 regions were amplified from RNA. During a first-round RT-PCR of the TCR CDR3, the HTBI primer set was used. TCRdb reprocessed the multiplex PCR reads with MiXCR, giving one entry per CDR3 protein. This sample has hundreds of thousands of distinct CDR3 sequences; roughly 46% occur once, and the top ten carry approximately 8.2%. In germline, CDR1 is SNHLY, CDR2 FYNNEI. The CDR3 is 15 residues long. The V gene end was trimmed by 7 bases and the J gene end by 4 bases; junction bases not matched to a gene: 4. Hyperthyroidism of Graves' type that showed no ophthalmopathy progression within 18 months was stable. Exclusion followed for patients with uncontrolled infection, other autoimmune disease, pregnancy or lactation. Study-wide results and limits: Stable hyperthyroidism was separated from ophthalmopathy by a model based on 13 V-J features. The model predicted ophthalmopathy a median around 6.5 months before onset.

This clonotype was counted a few times. No antigen is known for it. What was sequenced was peripheral blood or thyroid tissue (not recorded which). The receptor comes from a young woman with Graves' hyperthyroidism. This sequence joins TRBV2 and TRBJ2-3; 14 bases fit TRBD2. CDR3: CASTLTSGRADTQYF. In DNA, the CDR3 is TGTGCCAGCACGCTGACTAGCGGGAGGGCAGATACGCAGTATTTT.